The 30 T cell receptor beta chains given below trace back to one sample, sequenced in a study of neoadjuvant anti-PD-1 for oral cavity cancer (dated by TCRdb to the early 2020s). This specimen's time point label, interpreted: after neoadjuvant nivolumab, at surgical resection. Library method: the immunoSEQ multiplex PCR assay. What TCRdb holds here is the immuneACCESS table cut down to in-frame rearrangements. Part of the clones is not present; checked against another copy, under half of the missing clones reflect an unresolved V gene, and the others are unexplained. The sample table shows approximately 5,700 clones, and approximately 58% are seen once. Around 7.2% of the sample is in the top ten clones. Sequenced here: tumor tissue, sampled after nivolumab (anti-PD-1) treatment. These receptors all come from a person aged 35-79 years with oral cavity squamous cell carcinoma.

This sequence joins TRBV7-2 and TRBJ1-2, with D perhaps matching TRBD1 (5 bases). This CDR3 region has 13 residues. Germline CDR1 is SGHTA and CDR2 is FQGNSA. Deletions cut 1 base from V and 5 bases from J, with 8 bases between. This CDR3 is CASSLGQRYGYTF. CDR3 nucleotide sequence: TGTGCCAGCAGCTTAGGACAGCGGTATGGCTACACCTTC.

The count of this clone is one. V usage is TRBV5-1 and J usage is TRBJ2-7; a possible D gene is TRBD1 (6 bases). The CDR3 runs 14 residues. The germline V gene encodes CDR1 SGHRS and CDR2 YFSETQ. Between the trimmed V and J ends, which lost 4 bases and 4 bases, there was a span of 15 bases. This CDR3 reads CASSDTGYTYEQYF. Written as DNA, the CDR3 is TGCGCCAGCAGCGATACAGGGTATACGTACGAGCAGTACTTC. The full variable domain, its missing parts supplied by reference TRBV5-1 and TRBJ2-7, is KAGVTQTPRYLIKTRGQQVTLSCSPISGHRSVSWYQQTPGQGLQFLFEYFSETQRNKGNFPGRFSGRQFSNSRSEMNVSTLELGDSALYLCASSDTGYTYEQYFGPGTRLTVT.

This clone was seen a handful of times. The rearrangement uses TRBV5-7 and TRBJ2-7, with D unclear. TRBV5-7 is an ORF, and what it does is uncertain. The CDR3 has 14 residues. The V and J ends lost 0 bases and 4 bases respectively, with 11 bases between them. The DNA of the CDR3 is TGTGCCAGCAGCTTGGCCCTCGGCAGATACGAGCAGTACTTC. Encoded protein: CASSLALGRYEQYF.

This clone was recorded a few times. CDR3 in amino acids: CSVSTGTLDQPQHF. CDR3 in DNA: TGCAGCGTTTCCACCGGGACGCTAGATCAGCCCCAGCATTTT. This rearrangement joins TRBV29-1 to TRBJ1-5; D may be TRBD1 (5 bases). V shed 5 bases and J shed 5 bases, with 16 bases lying between them. Germline V gene sequence: CDR1 SQVTM, CDR2 ANQGSEA. CDR3 length: 14 residues.

This clone was observed a single time. V usage is TRBV6-5 and J usage is TRBJ2-1; either TRBD1 or TRBD2 may fit D (6 bases each). The CDR3 has 15 residues. Deletions cut 2 bases from V and 4 bases from J, with 12 bases between. Looked up from germline, CDR1 is MNHEY and CDR2 is SVGAGI. The CDR3, as DNA: TGTGCCAGCAGTTACGGAGGGGGTTTATACAATGAGCAGTTCTTC. Translated: CASSYGGGLYNEQFF.

This clone was detected a few times. V and J are TRBV28 and TRBJ2-2, with D maybe TRBD2 (6 bases). V lost 5 bases to trimming and J lost 12 bases, with 10 bases between them. This CDR3 has 11 residues. Germline values: CDR1 MDHEN, CDR2 SYDVKM. The DNA for the CDR3 is TGTGCCAGCAGTCCGCGGGAACAGCTGTTTTTT. As protein: CASSPREQLFF.

This clone was observed a few times. The gene calls are TRBV9 and TRBJ2-6, with 11 bases fitting TRBD1. The CDR3 has 18 residues. CDR1 and CDR2 from the germline V gene are SGDLS and YYNGEE. The ends lost 4 bases at V and 3 bases at J; junction bases unmatched: 9. CDR3 region: CASSYRDRGNSGANVLTF. CDR3 sequence (DNA): TGTGCCAGCAGCTACCGGGACAGGGGGAATAGTGGGGCCAACGTCCTGACTTTC. The whole variable domain, filled in from reference TRBV9 and TRBJ2-6, reads DSGVTQTPKHLITATGQRVTLRCSPRSGDLSVYWYQQSLDQGLQFLIQYYNGEERAKGNILERFSAQQFPDLHSELNLSSLELGDSALYFCASSYRDRGNSGANVLTFGAGSRLTVL.

The chain recombines TRBV27 with TRBJ2-7; 9 nucleotides align to TRBD2. Trimming took 6 bases from V and 4 from J; bases not matched to a gene: 4. Germline V lookup: CDR1 MNHEY, CDR2 SMNVEV (reference sequence). This CDR3 comprises 13 residues. As DNA, the CDR3 is TGTGCCAGCAGAGATAGCGGGGGTTACGAGCAGTACTTC. Its translation: CASRDSGGYEQYF.

The CDR3 coding sequence is TGTGCCAGCAGCTTATACGCGCCAGGGGCTAATGAAAAACTGTTTTTT. This sequence encodes CASSLYAPGANEKLFF. The chain carries TRBV7-2 and TRBJ1-4; weak D call: TRBD1 (6 bases). Germline V gene lookup returns CDR1 SGHTA and CDR2 FQGNSA. V gave up 2 bases and J gave up 3 bases, with 13 bases separating them. The CDR3 extends over 16 amino acids.

The chain links TRBV5-4 to TRBJ2-1; D perhaps matches TRBD2 (5 bases). Germline-derived CDR1 and CDR2 are SGHNT and YYREEE (reference sequence). V dropped 3 bases and J dropped 8 bases, with 9 bases sitting between them. CDR3 length: 12 residues. CDR3: CASSSTSYEQFF. CDR3 in DNA: TGTGCCAGCAGCTCCACTAGTTATGAGCAGTTCTTC.

The chain links TRBV6-1 to TRBJ2-5; TRBD1 agrees at 9 bases. CDR1 and CDR2 from the germline V gene are MNHNS and SASEGT. The ends lost 6 bases at V and 4 bases at J; junction bases unmatched: 3. This CDR3 has 13 residues. The CDR3 nucleotides are TGTGCCAGCAGGGACAGGGGTCCAGAGACCCAGTACTTC. Translation gives CASRDRGPETQYF.

The V and J genes are TRBV11-3 and TRBJ2-3, with 7 bases aligning to TRBD1. From germline, CDR1 is SGHNT and CDR2 YENEEA. The CDR3 totals 12 residues. After removal of 6 bases from V and 6 bases from J, the junction contained 3 bases not matched to a gene. The CDR3 loop reads CASSLDRDTQYF. CDR3 nucleotides: TGTGCCAGCAGTCTGGACAGGGATACGCAGTATTTT.

The CDR3: CAIRTGTGDNSPLHF. CDR3 sequence (DNA): TGTGCCATCAGGACCGGGACAGGGGATAATTCACCCCTCCACTTT. The gene calls are TRBV10-3 and TRBJ1-6, with TRBD1 matching over 10 bases. CDR3 length: 15 residues. V dropped 6 bases and J dropped 5; count of bases not matched to a gene: 4. Germline loops: CDR1 ENHRY, CDR2 SYGVKD.

The chain couples TRBV5-1 to TRBJ2-1; 10 nucleotides match TRBD2. Germline CDR1 reads SGHRS; CDR2 reads YFSETQ. The V gene end was trimmed by 0 bases and the J gene end by 7 bases; junction bases not matched to a gene: 7. This CDR3 is built from 16 residues. The CDR3 DNA follows: TGCGCCAGCAGCTTGGTCCCCGCTAGCGGGAGAAATGAGCAGTTCTTC. Its protein is CASSLVPASGRNEQFF.

CDR3 amino acids: CAISDPPASIDSRTYNEQFF. Here the CDR3 DNA reads TGTGCCATCAGTGACCCACCTGCTAGTATTGACTCGAGAACCTACAATGAGCAGTTCTTC. The genes are TRBV10-3 and TRBJ2-1, with D unresolved. The CDR3 loop spans 20 amino acids. Germline V lookup: CDR1 ENHRY, CDR2 SYGVKD. Trimming left V 3 bases short and J 2 bases short, with 26 bases between.

Only a few counts were recorded for this clone. The gene calls are TRBV5-1 and TRBJ2-2; no definite D call. From germline, CDR1 is SGHRS and CDR2 YFSETQ. CDR3 length: 13 amino acids. The V end was cut by 6 bases, the J end by 0 bases, with 6 bases between. CDR3 nucleotides: TGCGCCAGCATGGGGACGAACACCGGGGAGCTGTTTTTT. Translation: CASMGTNTGELFF.

The CDR3 loop is CATQLAGSYNEQFF. The CDR3 DNA reads as TGTGCCACCCAACTAGCGGGAAGCTACAATGAGCAGTTCTTC. The chain uses TRBV19 and TRBJ2-1; TRBD2 matches at 10 bases. Germline CDR1 LNHDA, CDR2 SQIVND (reference sequence). J lost 3 bases, V lost 10 bases, and 6 bases had no gene match. The CDR3 consists of 14 residues.

This clone occurred a few times. J is TRBJ2-1 and V is TRBV7-9, with TRBD2 matching 13 bases. This CDR3 spans 15 amino acids. The J segment lost 8 bases and the V segment lost 7 bases, leaving 8 bases of the junction unmatched. CDR1 is SEHNR, CDR2 FQNEAQ, per germline (reference sequence). CDR3 loop: CASTETSGRSDEQFF. CDR3 in DNA: TGTGCCAGCACCGAGACTAGCGGGAGGTCCGATGAGCAGTTCTTC.

The rearrangement links TRBV11-2 to TRBJ1-1, with D unresolved. From germline, CDR1 is SGHAT and CDR2 FQNNGV. V was trimmed by 3 bases and J by 0 bases, leaving 8 bases between them. This CDR3 has 14 residues. CDR3 in amino acids: CASSFAPMNTEAFF. As DNA, the CDR3 is TGTGCCAGCAGCTTCGCACCGATGAACACTGAAGCTTTCTTT.

This clone has only one observation. The chain employs TRBV6-1 and TRBJ1-1; the D is unclear. Trimming removed 6 bases at V and 1 base at J, with 12 bases between. The CDR3 loop spans 14 amino acids. CDR1 is MNHNS and CDR2 is SASEGT in the germline V gene. Here the CDR3 reads CASRPGPQNTEAFF. The CDR3 nucleotides read TGTGCCAGCAGACCCGGACCACAGAACACTGAAGCTTTCTTT.

This clone came up a few times. The chain uses TRBV6-6 and TRBJ1-1; TRBD1 agrees at 7 bases. The CDR3 totals 14 residues. The V segment lost 6 bases and the J segment 0 bases; nucleotides outside the gene matches: 4. Germline V gene lookup returns CDR1 MNHNY and CDR2 SVGAGI (reference sequence). The CDR3 DNA reads TGTGCCAGCAGGAAGGGACAGTTGAACACTGAAGCTTTCTTT. Residues: CASRKGQLNTEAFF.

The chain carries TRBV18 and TRBJ2-5, with D perhaps TRBD1 or TRBD2 (5 bases each). The CDR3 sequence is 12 residues long. CDR1 is KGHSH and CDR2 is LQKENI in the germline V gene. The ends were cut back, 2 bases at V and 5 bases at J, with 6 bases in the middle. This chain's CDR3 is CASSPGTETQYF. For the CDR3, the DNA is TGTGCCAGCTCACCAGGGACGGAGACCCAGTACTTC.

The CDR3 DNA reads TGTGCCAGCAGCCCGGTCGGGGATTTTGGGAATGGCTACACCTTC. This codes for CASSPVGDFGNGYTF. The V and J genes are TRBV5-6 and TRBJ1-2, with no clear D. The ends were cut back, 4 bases at V and 6 bases at J, with 19 bases in the middle. CDR1 and CDR2 (germline): SGHDT, YYEEEE. The CDR3 has 15 amino acids.

This chain joins TRBV6-5 and TRBJ1-1, with a tentative D call TRBD1 (5 bases). Trimming took off 8 bases at V and 7 bases at J, with 14 bases between the two ends. This CDR3 has 12 residues. Per the germline V gene, CDR1 is MNHEY and CDR2 is SVGAGI. CDR3 coding DNA: TGTGCCAGCCTTCGAGGGGCGAATGAAGCTTTCTTT. Amino acid sequence: CASLRGANEAFF.

This clone was seen a handful of times. The chain employs TRBV29-1 and TRBJ1-2, with D perhaps TRBD1 (5 bases). Germline-derived CDR1 and CDR2 are SQVTM and ANQGSEA. The CDR3 sequence is 12 residues long. The V gene lost 7 bases and the J gene lost 8 bases, with 17 bases spanning the gap. This CDR3 is CSAAGPSGGYTF. DNA for the CDR3: TGCAGCGCCGCGGGACCCTCGGGAGGCTACACCTTC.

The chain employs TRBV14 and TRBJ1-3; D call uncertain. The germline CDR1 and CDR2 sequences are SGHDN and FVKESK. V shed 7 bases and J shed 2 bases, with 9 bases lying between them. The length of the CDR3 is 13 residues. The CDR3 sequence: CASKFAAGNTIYF. The CDR3 coding sequence is TGTGCCAGCAAATTTGCTGCTGGAAACACCATATATTTT.

This clone showed up just a few times. V usage is TRBV7-3 and J usage is TRBJ2-1; 12 nucleotides align to TRBD2. This CDR3 contains 15 residues. With V trimmed by 4 bases and J by 5 bases, 3 bases remained unmatched. Germline lookup yields CDR1 SGHTA and CDR2 FQGTGA. The CDR3, as DNA: TGTGCCAGCAGCTCGACTAGCGGGGGAAACAATGAGCAGTTCTTC. Protein sequence: CASSSTSGGNNEQFF.

This clone occurred a few times. The genes are TRBV7-9 and TRBJ2-2; tentatively, D is TRBD1 or TRBD2 (5 bases each). The CDR3 loop spans 14 amino acids. V shed 2 bases and J shed 9 bases, with 13 bases lying between them. CDR1 SEHNR and CDR2 FQNEAQ come from the germline V gene (reference sequence). The CDR3: CASSLSGGPRELFF. The CDR3 DNA reads as TGTGCCAGCAGCTTAAGTGGGGGTCCCAGGGAGCTGTTTTTT.

The chain recombines TRBV2 with TRBJ1-1, with TRBD1 as a possible D gene (5 bases). CDR1 and CDR2 (germline): SNHLY, FYNNEI. CDR3 size: 14 residues. Trimming shortened V by 6 bases and J by 1 base, and 12 bases separated the two germline ends. The CDR3 sequence is CASRPYRTNTEAFF. CDR3 nucleotide sequence: TGTGCCAGCAGGCCATACAGGACGAACACTGAAGCTTTCTTT.

The chain links TRBV18 to TRBJ1-1; a possible D gene is TRBD1 (5 bases). The germline CDR1 and CDR2 sequences are KGHSH and LQKENI. The CDR3 is made up of 15 amino acids. V was clipped by 3 bases and J by 5 bases, with 16 bases between them. The CDR3 sequence: CASSPGRGQLTEAFF. CDR3 sequence (DNA): TGTGCCAGCTCACCGGGAAGGGGCCAATTGACTGAAGCTTTCTTT.